A single sample is the source of the 5 T cell receptor beta chains below, sequenced in a study of T cells in Graves' hyperthyroidism and ophthalmopathy. Researchers took RNA transcripts and amplified the TCR beta CDR3 regions from them. TCR CDR3 regions were first amplified by RT-PCR with HTBI primers. Each CDR3 protein is one row after TCRdb ran MiXCR on the multiplex PCR reads. The sample records fewer than 400,000 distinct CDR3 sequences, more than 13% being singletons. Sequenced sample: blood. The receptors shown here come from a man aged 50 to 60 with Graves' ophthalmopathy.

A few counts support this clonotype. The chain couples TRBV20-1 to TRBJ2-4; D tentatively fits TRBD1 or TRBD2 (5 bases each). Germline V lookup: CDR1 DFQATT, CDR2 SNEGSKA (reference sequence). The CDR3 length is 15 residues. The germline V and J ends were trimmed by 5 bases and 9 bases, with 23 bases remaining between them. CDR3 sequence: CSAEDRGTMASIQYF. The CDR3 region has the DNA TGCAGTGCTGAGGACCGGGGCACGATGGCTAGCATTCAGTACTTC.

This clonotype was counted at least ten times. This chain uses TRBV3-1 with TRBJ2-7, with 7 positions matching TRBD2. Per germline, CDR1 LGHDT and CDR2 YNNKEL (reference sequence). The CDR3 consists of 15 residues. J gave up 3 bases and V 4 bases, and 9 bases lay outside the gene matches. The CDR3 DNA reads as TGTGCCAGCAGCCCCGTAGCGGGTGCTTTCTACGAGCAGTACTTC. Amino acids: CASSPVAGAFYEQYF.

This clonotype was recorded at least ten times. This sequence joins TRBV7-2 and TRBJ2-7; D may be TRBD2 (5 bases). Looked up from germline, CDR1 is SGHTA and CDR2 is FQGNSA. V dropped 6 bases and J dropped 7 bases, with 16 bases sitting between them. This CDR3 has 13 residues. The CDR3 here is CASSKRSLEEQYF. The CDR3, as DNA: TGTGCCAGCAGTAAGCGGAGCCTAGAGGAGCAGTACTTC.

This clonotype was seen at least ten times. Here the CDR3 reads CASSQGLAPRTGEQFF. For the CDR3, the DNA is TGTGCCAGCAGCCAGGGACTAGCTCCGAGGACGGGGGAGCAGTTCTTC. The rearrangement joins TRBV3-1 to TRBJ2-1, with TRBD2 identical over 9 bases. The CDR3 extends over 16 amino acids. CDR1 and CDR2 from the germline V gene are LGHDT and YNNKEL (reference sequence). V lost 3 bases to trimming and J lost 10 bases; unmatched junction nucleotides: 13.

The chain combines TRBV28 with TRBJ1-1; TRBD1 might be the D (5 bases). This CDR3 is built from 13 residues. Germline assignment: CDR1 MDHEN and CDR2 SYDVKM. V lost 6 bases, J lost 10 bases, and 18 bases lay in between. The CDR3 DNA reads as TGTGCCAGCAGAAGACAGCTCCCGCCCGTAGCTTTCTTT. The encoded protein is CASRRQLPPVAFF.